The rows below give T cell receptor beta chains drawn from one sample of a study of human T cells and chemical hapten exposure. TCRdb processed the RACE reads anew with MiXCR; each CDR3 protein has one entry. The sample consists of about 260,000 distinct CDR3 sequences, 7% to 10% of them appearing once. Sequencing used whole blood, obtained in connection with sensitization to the hapten diphenylcyclopropenone (DPC). The receptors shown here come from a woman in her 40s with alopecia areata. Some clones in this sample may be carry-over from other donors' samples. The CDR3 runs from the conserved cysteine through the conserved F or W. The D gene is left open where the match is weak. The listing skips clone size in some rows; elsewhere it reads once, few, many or a size class.

clone size,J gene,V gene,D gene,CDR3 DNA,CDR3 protein
few,TRBJ2-3,TRBV28,TRBD1,TGTGCCAGCAGAGGACAGGGGGTGGGGACAGATACGCAGTATTTT,CASRGQGVGTDTQYF
few,TRBJ2-1,TRBV28,TRBD2,TGTGCCAGCAGTTTTGGCGGGAGGGCCTGGTCCAATGAGCAGTTCTTC,CASSFGGRAWSNEQFF
NA,TRBJ2-4,TRBV4-1,NA,TGCGCCAGCAGCCACCAGGGCTTAGCCAAAAACATTCAGTACTTC,CASSHQGLAKNIQYF
few,TRBJ2-2,TRBV20-1,NA,TGCAGTGCTATACCACGGGTGTGGAACACCGGGGAGCTGTTTTTT,CSAIPRVWNTGELFF
few,TRBJ1-6,TRBV18,NA,TGTGCCAGCTCACCAATAGGGCAGGAACTTTCACCCCTCCACTTT,CASSPIGQELSPLHF
many,TRBJ2-1,TRBV14,NA,TGTGCCAGCAGCCCCCTGACAAAGGAGCAGTTCTTC,CASSPLTKEQFF
NA,TRBJ2-7,TRBV20-1,NA,TGCAGTGCCCACCCCTTTAGCGGCCAGAGCACCTCCTACGAGCAGTACTTC,CSAHPFSGQSTSYEQYF
few,TRBJ2-7,TRBV20-1,NA,TGCAGTGCTCCAGGGTTAACCTACGAGCAGTACTTC,CSAPGLTYEQYF
NA,TRBJ2-3,TRBV27,TRBD1,TGTGCCAGCAGGACCACAGGGGGCATAACAGATACGCAGTATTTT,CASRTTGGITDTQYF
NA,TRBJ2-3,TRBV28,TRBD2,TGTGCCAGCAGTCCCCGGCGCTTAGCGGGAGGGCCAGATACGCAGTATTTT,CASSPRRLAGGPDTQYF
NA,TRBJ2-1,TRBV6-2/TRBV6-3,NA,TGTGCCAGCAGTTATAACGACGGAGACTACAATGAGCAGTTCTTC,CASSYNDGDYNEQFF
NA,TRBJ2-7,TRBV5-1,NA,TGCGCCAGCAGCCGGGACGGAACAGGCCACGAGCAGTACTTC,CASSRDGTGHEQYF
many,TRBJ2-7,TRBV12-3/TRBV12-4,TRBD1,TGTGCCAGCTCGGACAGGGTGAAATCCTACGAGCAGTACTTC,CASSDRVKSYEQYF
many,TRBJ1-2,TRBV27,TRBD1,TGTGCCACCCGACAGGGAGGTGGCTACACCTTC,CATRQGGGYTF
NA,TRBJ2-2,TRBV6-2/TRBV6-3,NA,TGTGCCAGCAGTCCCAGGAGAGCCGGGGAGCTGTTTTTT,CASSPRRAGELFF
many,TRBJ2-1,TRBV28,NA,TGTGCCAGCAGTTCCCCCGGCAGCCTCAATGAGCAGTTCTTC,CASSSPGSLNEQFF
NA,TRBJ2-3,TRBV2,NA,TGTGCCAGCACTCGCGGCACAGGTCCAGATACGCAGTATTTT,CASTRGTGPDTQYF
NA,TRBJ2-5,TRBV11-2,TRBD2,TGTGCCAGCATCGAGGCGGGAGTATATGAGACCCAGTACTTC,CASIEAGVYETQYF
few,TRBJ2-7,TRBV6-5,NA,TGTGCCAGCAGTGCCCTGGATAAGGGACAGTACTTC,CASSALDKGQYF
NA,TRBJ1-5,TRBV28,TRBD1,TGTGCCAGCAGACGGGACAGGGCTTCCAATCAGCCCCAGCATTTT,CASRRDRASNQPQHF
many,TRBJ2-2,TRBV29-1,TRBD1,TGCAGCGTTTCGGGGGACAGGGCACGCGCCGGGGAGCTGTTTTTT,CSVSGDRARAGELFF
NA,TRBJ1-1,TRBV12-3/TRBV12-4,NA,TGTGCCGCGGAAAGGAGGGCGGGAGAGGCTTTCTTT,CAAERRAGEAFF
many,TRBJ2-5,TRBV29-1,TRBD1,TGCAGCGCTGCGGGACAGGTGTTGGAGACCCAGTACTTC,CSAAGQVLETQYF
many,TRBJ2-3,TRBV10-3,TRBD1,TGTGCCATCAGTGATGGGACAGGGGGAACAGATACGCAGTATTTT,CAISDGTGGTDTQYF
few,TRBJ1-3,TRBV7-8,NA,TGTGCCAGCAGCTTAGCTGCTGGGGTCCCTGGAAACACCATATATTTT,CASSLAAGVPGNTIYF
few,TRBJ2-5,TRBV7-7,NA,TGTGCTAGCAGCTTACTTCTGGGCTGGCAAGAGACCCAGTACTTC,CASSLLLGWQETQYF
many,TRBJ1-3,TRBV6-2/TRBV6-3,NA,TGTGCCAGCAGACTCAGGGGAGCCGGAAACACCATATATTTT,CASRLRGAGNTIYF
NA,TRBJ2-4,TRBV20-1,TRBD2,TGCAGTGCTAGTAGCGGGAGGGCCCAAAACATTCAGTACTTC,CSASSGRAQNIQYF
few,TRBJ2-2,TRBV7-6,NA,TGTGCCAGCAGCTTAGTCGGGAGTGACGTCGGGGAGCTGTTTTTT,CASSLVGSDVGELFF
NA,TRBJ1-1,TRBV6-6,NA,NA,CASSTSDRVAFF
few,TRBJ2-5,TRBV2,NA,TGTGCCAGCAGTGGGACCCCAGGTATCCAAGAGACCCAGTACTTC,CASSGTPGIQETQYF
once,TRBJ2-1,TRBV6-5,NA,TGTGCCAGCAGTTACTCGAGAGGGCCGCTCTCCTACAATGAGCAGTTCTTC,CASSYSRGPLSYNEQFF
few,TRBJ2-5,TRBV6-5,NA,TGTGCCAGCAGTTCACTAACCCAAGAGACCCAGTACTTC,CASSSLTQETQYF
few,TRBJ1-1,TRBV7-3,NA,TGTGCCAGCAGCTTTAGTCGGTACACTGAAGCTTTCTTT,CASSFSRYTEAFF
NA,TRBJ1-2,TRBV7-8,TRBD1,TGTGCCAGCAGCCCGCAACAGGGGGCGGGCTATGGCTACACCTTC,CASSPQQGAGYGYTF
NA,TRBJ2-7,TRBV28,NA,TGTGCCAGCAGTTTAAGTAAGGGTGGCTACGAGCAGTACTTC,CASSLSKGGYEQYF
many,TRBJ2-7,TRBV4-1,NA,TGCGCCAGCAGCCAAGACCAACTACAGGGTCGCCGGGGCGAGCAGTACTTC,CASSQDQLQGRRGEQYF
many,TRBJ1-2,TRBV7-3,NA,TGTGCCAGCAGCCCCTCCAGTCGAGACTATGGCTACACCTTC,CASSPSSRDYGYTF
few,TRBJ2-2,TRBV3-1,NA,TGTGCCAGCAGCCAATCATTCAGCCCGCCTAACACCGGGGAGCTGTTTTTT,CASSQSFSPPNTGELFF
few,TRBJ2-5,TRBV11-1,TRBD2,TGTGCCAGCAGCTTAGAGGTGACTAGCGTACAAGAGACCCAGTACTTC,CASSLEVTSVQETQYF